This T cell receptor (beta chain) stems from a study of blood T cells in healthy people across ages. Whole-study results and caveats: Unsorted PBMCs prevented conclusive naive versus antigen-experienced comparison. It was the long-lived donors that had more naive CD4+ cells and higher diversity than aged donors.

A note on this clonotype: Its antigen is not known.

A second 7 to 11 cycle PCR used barcoded and J-beta primers. The yield of each sample was at least 2.5 million CDR3-containing paired-end reads. TCRdb itself ran the 5' RACE reads through MiXCR, one entry per CDR3 protein. The sample has just over 1 million distinct CDR3 sequences, more than 40% seen once. Every donor contributed around 10 milliliters of peripheral blood by blood draw. Germline loops: CDR1 MDHEN, CDR2 SYDVKM. The CDR3 consists of 21 residues. With V trimmed by 2 bases and J by 3 bases, 19 bases remained unmatched. Sequencing was performed on blood. This TCR came from a woman aged 55-69 years in good health. The V and J genes are TRBV28 and TRBJ2-1; TRBD2 matches 10 bases. The CDR3 sequence is CASSLSSGGRLAGAFYNEQFF. The DNA of the CDR3 is TGTGCCAGCAGTTTAAGCTCCGGGGGTCGGCTAGCGGGAGCTTTCTACAATGAGCAGTTCTTC.